One and the same sample provided the 32 T cell receptor beta chains below, sequenced in a study of tumor-infiltrating lymphocytes in oesophageal squamous cell carcinoma (dated by TCRdb to 2016 to 2017). The library was prepared using PCR. The run used an Illumina HiSeq 2000. The public reads were reprocessed in TCRdb via fastp at Q25 and MiXCR, keeping in-frame beta chains. Duplicate CDR3 protein sequences are folded into a single record with the most common DNA and genes. This sample is represented by about 14,000 distinct CDR3 sequences; approximately 50% of them were singletons. The top ten clones comprise around 35% of the sample. Sequenced sample: esophageal tumor tissue. The receptors derive from a male donor with esophageal squamous cell carcinoma.

By share of the sample, this clonotype is medium-sized. V usage is TRBV18 and J usage is TRBJ2-5; D is possibly TRBD2 (6 bases). The CDR3 has 14 residues. The germline V and J ends were trimmed by 2 bases and 5 bases, with 12 bases remaining between them. Per germline, CDR1 KGHSH and CDR2 LQKENI. CDR3 DNA sequence: TGTGCCAGCTCACCATCACCGGGGAGGGAGACCCAGTACTTC. It specifies CASSPSPGRETQYF.

The chain recombines TRBV5-6 with TRBJ2-3; D unresolved. Trimming stripped 2 bases from V and 3 bases from J, with 7 bases between. This CDR3 comprises 13 residues. Germline lookup yields CDR1 SGHDT and CDR2 YYEEEE. The CDR3 nucleotides read TGTGCCAGCAGCTTCCCCGGGACAGATACGCAGTATTTT. Protein product: CASSFPGTDTQYF.

The chain links TRBV7-6 to TRBJ2-1; 10 bases are shared with TRBD1. The last part of the DNA fits TRBJ2-7 better; the J call may be wrong. Germline V gene data show CDR1 as SGHVS and CDR2 as FNYEAQ. The CDR3 covers 17 residues. In DNA, the CDR3 is TGTGCCAGCAGCTTAGCGGTAGGGGACAGGGGTAACGACGAGCAGTACTTC. It specifies CASSLAVGDRGNDEQYF.

By sample fraction, this clonotype is medium-sized (0.01 to 0.1%). The chain is built from TRBV7-3 and TRBJ2-7; 8 bases fit TRBD2. Germline CDR1 and CDR2: SGHTA and FQGTGA. This CDR3 has 16 amino acids. Trimming removed 1 base from V and 5 bases from J; junction bases left unmatched: 10. The CDR3 sequence is CASSLRPTSEVDEQYF. As DNA, the CDR3 is TGTGCCAGCAGCTTAAGGCCGACTAGCGAGGTGGACGAGCAGTACTTC.

This clonotype has only a few counts. This likely comes from a read error, as the CDR3 has no conserved phenylalanine or tryptophan at its end. It is unclear where the CDR3 begins or ends on the DNA, so no DNA is shown, and the CDR3 is as TCRdb lists it. The chain recombines TRBV11-3 with TRBJ2-6. The germline gives CDR1 SGHNT, CDR2 YENEEA. Termini included, the CDR3 measures 8 amino acids. The CDR3 reads CASSLVMT.

CDR3 protein: CASSLKPSPPGQTSVGTQYF. The CDR3 region has the DNA TGTGCCAGCAGCTTAAAGCCCTCTCCCCCGGGACAGACGTCCGTGGGGACCCAGTACTTC. The chain uses TRBV7-3 and TRBJ2-4, with TRBD1 matching 7 bases. Gene TRBJ2-5 matches the end of the DNA better, so the J call may be wrong. The CDR3 is 20 amino acids. From germline, CDR1 is SGHTA and CDR2 FQGTGA.

Comment on this clonotype: It is likely a read error, because the conserved phenylalanine at the end of the CDR3 is missing. The limits of the CDR3 on the DNA are not certain, so only TCRdb's listed CDR3 is given. This chain links TRBV7-8 with TRBJ2-7. The CDR3 is 16 amino acids in total, end residues counted. Germline CDR1 reads SGHVS; CDR2 reads FQNEAQ. This chain's CDR3 is CASSPRDNSYEQYFGN.

As to this clonotype: Because it lacks the conserved phenylalanine or tryptophan at the end, this CDR3 is likely a read error. The DNA is omitted, as the CDR3 cannot be located on it reliably, and the CDR3 follows TCRdb's listing. This chain uses TRBV7-2 with TRBJ1-1; TRBD1 was called by the table and not checked on the DNA. The CDR3 adds up to 19 amino acids, both ends counted. Germline CDR1 reads SGHTA; CDR2 reads FQGNSA. CDR3 in amino acids: CASSHPLAGEGTMSSSSGQ.

This clonotype was observed a few times. The chain is built from TRBV28 and TRBJ2-3, with D hard to call. V was pared by 4 bases and J by 4 bases, with 12 bases between. CDR3 size: 14 residues. Per germline, CDR1 MDHEN and CDR2 SYDVKM. This CDR3 is CASSSHVPPDTQYF. The CDR3 coding sequence is TGTGCCAGCAGTTCACATGTCCCCCCAGATACGCAGTATTTT.

V gene TRBV7-2 combines with J gene TRBJ2-3; D gene ambiguous. CDR1 and CDR2 (germline): SGHTA, FQGNSA. The CDR3 is made up of 15 amino acids. V shed 1 base and J shed 1 base, with 9 bases lying between them. The CDR3 is CASSLGTPRTDTQYF. The DNA of the CDR3 is TGTGCCAGCAGCTTAGGAACTCCCCGCACAGATACGCAGTATTTT. The full variable domain, completed using reference TRBV7-2 and TRBJ2-3, is GAGVSQSPSNKVTEKGKDVELRCDPISGHTALYWYRQSLGQGLEFLIYFQGNSAPDKSGLPSDRFSAERTGGSVSTLTIQRTQQEDSAVYLCASSLGTPRTDTQYFGPGTRLTVL.

The chain links TRBV14 to TRBJ2-5; D uncertain. V was cut by 5 bases and J by 11 bases, with 30 bases left in between. This CDR3 is 17 amino acids long. Per the germline V gene, CDR1 is SGHDN and CDR2 is FVKESK. This CDR3 reads CASSISVLLSSYNEQYF. Written as DNA, the CDR3 is TGTGCCAGCAGCATCAGCGTTTTACTTAGCTCCTACAATGAGCAGTACTTC.

The genes are TRBV6-4 and TRBJ2-5; D uncertain. The last part of the DNA fits TRBJ2-1 better; the J call may be wrong. This CDR3 region has 14 residues. The germline V gene encodes CDR1 MRHNA and CDR2 SNTAGT. CDR3 protein: CASSDLDGDNEQFF. As DNA, the CDR3 is TGTGCCAGCAGTGACCTGGACGGTGACAATGAGCAGTTCTTC.

By its share, this clonotype is large. The chain couples TRBV7-9 to TRBJ1-2; no reliable D call. The germline gives CDR1 SEHNR, CDR2 FQNEAQ (reference sequence). The V and J ends lost 0 bases and 4 bases respectively, with 12 bases between them. The CDR3 extends over 15 amino acids. The chain's CDR3 is CASSLAPLNPYGYTF. CDR3 bases: TGTGCCAGCAGCTTAGCCCCCCTGAATCCCTATGGCTACACCTTC.

This clonotype was counted many times. A read error may produce the germline difference seen at one junction end. V usage is TRBV28 and J usage is TRBJ1-5, with TRBD1 as a possible D gene (5 bases). Germline CDR1 is MDHEN and CDR2 is SYDVKM. The CDR3 length is 14 residues. The CDR3 is CASKGTGRNQPQHF. CDR3 DNA sequence: TGTGCTAGCAAGGGAACAGGCCGCAATCAGCCCCAGCATTTT. The full variable domain, its missing parts supplied by reference TRBV28 and TRBJ1-5, is DVKVTQSSRYLVKRTGEKVFLECVQDMDHENMFWYRQDPGLGLRLIYFSYDVKMKEKGDIPEGYSVSREKKERFSLILESASTNQTSMYLCASKGTGRNQPQHFGDGTRLSIL.

In this sample, this clonotype is medium-sized. DNA for the CDR3: TGCGCCAGCAGCTTGGGGTGGGAAACCTACAATGAGCAGTTCTTC. The encoded protein is CASSLGWETYNEQFF. V and J are TRBV5-1 and TRBJ2-1; D remains ambiguous. With 0 bases removed from V and 2 bases from J, the gap between germline ends came to 9 bases. CDR3 size: 15 residues. Germline CDR1 reads SGHRS; CDR2 reads YFSETQ.

The genes are TRBV12-3 or TRBV12-4 and TRBJ1-1; D possibly corresponds to TRBD1 (6 bases). Trimming took 6 bases from V and 1 from J, leaving 9 bases between them. The CDR3 sequence is 13 residues long. The CDR3 nucleotides are TGTGCCAGCAGGGGACAACCGAACACTGAAGCTTTCTTT. This gives the protein CASRGQPNTEAFF.

The rearrangement links TRBV7-9 to TRBJ2-1; 9 nucleotides line up with TRBD2. CDR1 and CDR2 from the germline V gene are SEHNR and FQNEAQ (reference sequence). J gave up 5 bases and V 4 bases, and 6 bases lay outside the gene matches. The CDR3 is 15 residues long. CDR3 amino acids: CASSWGGGANNEQFF. The CDR3 DNA sequence: TGTGCCAGCAGCTGGGGCGGGGGGGCTAACAATGAGCAGTTCTTC.

The J gene is TRBJ2-3, the V gene TRBV7-9; tentatively, D is TRBD1 or TRBD2 (6 bases each). Germline CDR1 SEHNR, CDR2 FQNEAQ (reference sequence). V was pared by 2 bases and J by 0 bases, with 9 bases between. This CDR3 has 15 residues. The CDR3 is CASSLRGVSTDTQYF. In nucleotides, the CDR3 is TGTGCCAGCAGCTTAAGGGGGGTTAGCACAGATACGCAGTATTTT.

V gene TRBV10-2 combines with J gene TRBJ2-3; 9 nucleotides align to TRBD2. V lost 5 bases to trimming and J lost 1 base; unmatched junction nucleotides: 10. The length of the CDR3 is 17 residues. Germline lookup yields CDR1 WSHSY and CDR2 SAAADI. The CDR3, as DNA: TGCGCCAGCAGTACGGGGCATAGCGGGAGTGGCACAGATACGCAGTATTTT. Translation gives CASSTGHSGSGTDTQYF.

This rearrangement joins TRBV5-1 to TRBJ2-2, with 7 bases matching TRBD2. CDR1 is SGHRS, CDR2 YFSETQ, per germline. The J segment lost 0 bases and the V segment lost 5 bases, leaving 7 bases of the junction unmatched. The CDR3 spans 16 residues. The CDR3 sequence: CASRPPGTTNTGELFF. Here the CDR3 DNA reads TGCGCCAGCAGACCTCCCGGGACTACGAACACCGGGGAGCTGTTTTTT.

V usage is TRBV15 and J usage is TRBJ2-1, with 12 bases matching TRBD2. The trim removed 6 bases at V and 4 bases at J, leaving 7 bases unmatched. Germline CDR1 is LNHNV and CDR2 is YYDKDF (reference sequence). The CDR3 covers 16 residues. The CDR3 loop reads CATSDRTSGKYNEQFF. The CDR3 DNA is TGTGCCACCAGTGATAGGACTAGCGGGAAGTACAATGAGCAGTTCTTC.

This clonotype appeared once. This chain joins TRBV5-4 and TRBJ2-5; 10 positions match TRBD1. The germline V gene encodes CDR1 SGHNT and CDR2 YYREEE (reference sequence). J gave up 5 bases and V 2 bases, and 3 bases lay outside the gene matches. The CDR3 has 14 amino acids. For the CDR3, the DNA is TGTGCCAGCAGCTTAGGGGACAGGGGCGAGACCCAGTACTTC. This gives the protein CASSLGDRGETQYF.

This clonotype was counted a few times. The rearrangement links TRBV7-2 to TRBJ2-5, with no clear D. Trimming stripped 7 bases from V and 1 base from J, with 16 bases between. The length of the CDR3 is 15 residues. CDR1 is SGHTA and CDR2 is FQGNSA in the germline V gene. The CDR3 is CASIDSTTAQETQYF. In DNA, the CDR3 is TGTGCCAGCATCGATTCTACTACGGCCCAAGAGACCCAGTACTTC.

With regard to this clonotype: At one of its ends the junction is not consistent with the germline gene, which may arise from a read error. The V and J genes are TRBV12-3 or TRBV12-4 and TRBJ2-3; weak D call: TRBD2 (5 bases). The CDR3 is made up of 12 amino acids. CDR3 in amino acids: CASHLTGSTPFF. The CDR3 nucleotides read TGTGCCAGCCACCTCACGGGGAGTACACCGTTCTTC.

This CDR3 reads CASSLAGGSNYGYTF. The CDR3 region has the DNA TGTGCCAGCAGCTTAGCGGGAGGGAGTAACTATGGCTACACCTTC. The chain is built from TRBV7-2 and TRBJ2-1, with no clear D. The DNA end is a closer match to TRBJ1-2, so the J assignment may be wrong. The germline V gene has CDR1 SGHTA and CDR2 FQGNSA. The CDR3 sequence is 15 residues long.

This clonotype appeared a few times. V usage is TRBV20-1 and J usage is TRBJ1-2, with unresolved D. Between the trimmed V and J ends, which lost 3 bases and 2 bases, there was a span of 19 bases. Germline CDR1 is DFQATT and CDR2 is SNEGSKA (reference sequence). The CDR3 is made up of 16 amino acids. The CDR3 nucleotides read TGCAGTGCTAGCCTCCAAAGAGGCGGGCCGAACTATGGCTACACCTTC. Amino acid sequence: CSASLQRGGPNYGYTF.

This clonotype was recorded many times. The rearrangement uses TRBV6-1 and TRBJ2-7; 7 positions agree with TRBD1. V was pared by 4 bases and J by 7 bases, with 10 bases of the junction left unmatched. The CDR3 totals 14 residues. Looked up from germline, CDR1 is MNHNS and CDR2 is SASEGT. The CDR3, as DNA: TGTGCCAGCAGTGTACAGGGGCCCGGCTGGGAGCAGTACTTC. The encoded protein is CASSVQGPGWEQYF.

There are a few counts of this clonotype. Since the CDR3 does not end with the conserved phenylalanine or tryptophan, this likely comes from a read error. No DNA is shown, since the ends of the CDR3 on it are uncertain; the CDR3 is the one TCRdb lists. The V and J genes are TRBV12-3 or TRBV12-4 and TRBJ2-1; TRBD2, the D gene given by the table, was not confirmed from the DNA. The CDR3 region is 19 residues in length, termini included. CDR3: CASSSRRTSDSSYEQYFGN.

This clonotype was picked up a small number of times. This chain joins TRBV7-9 and TRBJ1-1; D call uncertain. The germline V and J ends were trimmed by 1 base and 7 bases, with 13 bases remaining between them. Looked up from germline, CDR1 is SEHNR and CDR2 is FQNEAQ (reference sequence). CDR3 length: 14 residues. The CDR3 DNA reads as TGTGCCAGCAGCTTAGGAACGGGGAACCTTGAAGCTTTCTTT. This gives the protein CASSLGTGNLEAFF. Together with reference TRBV7-9 and TRBJ1-1, the CDR3 gives the full variable domain: DTGVSQNPRHKITKRGQNVTFRCDPISEHNRLYWYRQTLGQGPEFLTYFQNEAQLEKSRLLSDRFSAERPKGSFSTLEIQRTEQGDSAMYLCASSLGTGNLEAFFGQGTRLTVV.

This CDR3 is CASSSRGTNQETQYF. In DNA form, the CDR3 reads TGTGCCAGCAGTTCTCGGGGGACGAACCAAGAGACCCAGTACTTC. The V gene is TRBV6-8, the J gene TRBJ2-5; D possibly corresponds to TRBD2 (6 bases). The germline V gene encodes CDR1 MNHGY and CDR2 SAAAGT. This CDR3 comprises 15 residues. The V and J ends lost 4 bases and 0 bases respectively, with 12 bases between them.

This clonotype appeared a few times. The J gene is TRBJ2-7, the V gene TRBV9, with 8 positions matching TRBD2. The J segment lost 2 bases and the V segment lost 1 base, leaving 5 bases of the junction unmatched. Germline CDR1 SGDLS, CDR2 YYNGEE. The CDR3 has 15 amino acids. The CDR3 DNA reads as TGTGCCAGCAGCGTACAAGCGGGAGCCCCCTACGAGCAGTACTTC. This translates into CASSVQAGAPYEQYF. Full variable domain (remainder filled in from reference TRBV9 and TRBJ2-7): DSGVTQTPKHLITATGQRVTLRCSPRSGDLSVYWYQQSLDQGLQFLIQYYNGEERAKGNILERFSAQQFPDLHSELNLSSLELGDSALYFCASSVQAGAPYEQYFGPGTRLTVT.

The rearrangement links TRBV27 to TRBJ2-5; D may match TRBD1 or TRBD2 (5 bases each). CDR3 length: 14 residues. Per germline, CDR1 MNHEY and CDR2 SMNVEV (reference sequence). Trimming took off 6 bases at V and 11 bases at J, with 22 bases between the two ends. The CDR3 DNA is TGTGCCAGCAGCCGTAGGGGAGCTGACAATGAGCAGTACTTC. This sequence encodes CASSRRGADNEQYF.